The 28 T cell receptor beta chains below were found in one sample sequenced in a study of T cell repertoires in cytomegalovirus infection (dated by TCRdb to the late 2010s). This sample was sequenced with an Illumina HiSeq 1500. Clones were called with MiXCR by TCRdb after fastp trimmed the public reads at Q25, and only in-frame beta chains were retained. CDR3 protein sequences are deduplicated, and each keeps its most common genes and DNA. Across this sample there are fewer than 550,000 distinct CDR3 sequences, with 26% seen only once. The biggest ten clones account for roughly 13% of the sample. The sample was PBMCs. The receptors stem from a human donor in good health (CMV status not recorded). Some clones in this sample may be carry-over from other donors' samples.

There are a few counts of this clonotype. The genes are TRBV4-3 and TRBJ2-7; D gene ambiguous. With 3 bases removed from V and 6 bases from J, the gap between germline ends came to 15 bases. Germline CDR1 reads LGHNA; CDR2 reads YSLEER. The CDR3 spans 14 residues. For the CDR3, the DNA is TGCGCCAGCAGCCATAGATACGGGTTTGGCGAGCAGTACTTC. It encodes CASSHRYGFGEQYF.

In this sample, this clonotype turned up a few times. The J gene is TRBJ1-1, the V gene TRBV11-2; D is unclear. This CDR3 is 18 amino acids long. Trimming cost V 5 bases and J 6 bases, with 28 bases left between them. In germline, CDR1 is SGHAT, CDR2 FQNNGV. Here the CDR3 reads CASSGFSLSGFNEAEAFF. CDR3 nucleotide sequence: TGTGCCAGCAGCGGATTCTCTTTGTCCGGGTTTAACGAGGCTGAAGCTTTCTTT.

The CDR3 region is CASSNPGPHYEQYF. As DNA, the CDR3 is TGTGCCAGCAGTAACCCGGGACCCCACTACGAGCAGTACTTC. The chain uses TRBV6-2 or TRBV6-3 and TRBJ2-7; D tentatively reads TRBD1 or TRBD2 (5 bases each). The V end lost 5 bases, the J end lost 3 bases, and 14 bases lay between the germline ends. The CDR3 runs to 14 residues. Germline CDR1 and CDR2: MNHEY and SVGEGT.

The chain has TRBV9 and TRBJ2-2; the match to TRBD2 covers 11 bases. Germline CDR1 SGDLS, CDR2 YYNGEE. CDR3 length equals 16 residues. V was clipped by 3 bases and J by 7 bases; unmatched bases: 8. The CDR3 nucleotides are TGTGCCAGCAGCGCCCCGGGACTAGCGGCTGGCGGGGAGCTGTTTTTT. Protein: CASSAPGLAAGGELFF.

This clonotype was seen a handful of times. The chain uses TRBV29-1 and TRBJ1-1; unclear D gene. Germline CDR1 reads SQVTM; CDR2 reads ANQGSEA. The V and J ends lost 5 bases and 5 bases respectively, with 12 bases between them. The CDR3 totals 12 residues. As DNA, the CDR3 is TGCAGCGTTTCGAAAACGGGGACTGAAGCTTTCTTT. Amino acid sequence: CSVSKTGTEAFF.

This clonotype has only a few counts. The rearrangement links TRBV18 to TRBJ2-1; a weak D match, TRBD1 (6 bases). The CDR3 length is 14 residues. Trimming cost V 4 bases and J 2 bases, with 9 bases left between them. The germline V gene has CDR1 KGHSH and CDR2 LQKENI. In DNA, the CDR3 is TGTGCCAGCTCACAGGACAGTACCTACAATGAGCAGTTCTTC. Amino acid sequence: CASSQDSTYNEQFF.

This clonotype was seen only a few times. The chain recombines TRBV12-3 or TRBV12-4 with TRBJ2-2; D is possibly TRBD2 (5 bases). The V gene lost 5 bases and the J gene lost 0 bases, with 10 bases spanning the gap. This CDR3 spans 15 amino acids. The CDR3, as DNA: TGTGCCAGCAGTGGAGGACCCACGAACACCGGGGAGCTGTTTTTT. Its protein is CASSGGPTNTGELFF.

This clonotype was recorded a few times. The chain employs TRBV7-9 and TRBJ2-1; 8 bases match TRBD2. In germline, CDR1 is SEHNR, CDR2 FQNEAQ (reference sequence). The V gene end was trimmed by 3 bases and the J gene end by 3 bases; junction bases not matched to a gene: 4. The CDR3 loop spans 15 amino acids. CDR3 nucleotide sequence: TGTGCCAGCAGCTTCGGGGGGGACGACTACAATGAGCAGTTCTTC. Residues: CASSFGGDDYNEQFF. Filled out from reference TRBV7-9 and TRBJ2-1, the complete variable domain reads DTGVSQNPRHKITKRGQNVTFRCDPISEHNRLYWYRQTLGQGPEFLTYFQNEAQLEKSRLLSDRFSAERPKGSFSTLEIQRTEQGDSAMYLCASSFGGDDYNEQFFGPGTRLTVL.

Many counts were recorded for this clonotype. The V gene is TRBV7-8, the J gene TRBJ2-5; no firm D call. The CDR3 has 14 residues. The germline V gene has CDR1 SGHVS and CDR2 FQNEAQ. V lost 0 bases and J lost 4, with 9 bases in between. CDR3 DNA: TGTGCCAGCAGCTTAGCGCTGACTCGAGAGACCCAGTACTTC. Encoded protein: CASSLALTRETQYF.

The chain links TRBV6-2 or TRBV6-3 to TRBJ2-7, with D possibly called TRBD1 or TRBD2 (5 bases each). With 0 bases removed from V and 2 bases from J, the gap between germline ends came to 5 bases. CDR3 length: 13 residues. Looked up from germline, CDR1 is MNHEY and CDR2 is SVGEGT. CDR3 DNA: TGTGCCAGCAGTTACTCGGGGGCCTACGAGCAGTACGTC. Its translation is CASSYSGAYEQYV.

This clonotype was counted between two and nine times. The V call is TRBV15, the J call TRBJ1-5; D perhaps matches TRBD1 (5 bases). Trimming removed 5 bases from V and 5 bases from J, with 16 bases in between. CDR1 and CDR2 (germline): LNHNV, YYDKDF (reference sequence). The CDR3 is 15 residues long. CDR3 region: CATSGDAQEDQPQHF. The DNA for the CDR3 is TGTGCCACCAGCGGGGACGCCCAGGAGGATCAGCCCCAGCATTTT.

The chain links TRBV10-3 to TRBJ2-5; D gene unclear. The CDR3 covers 15 residues. Germline values: CDR1 ENHRY, CDR2 SYGVKD. Trimming left V 7 bases short and J 0 bases short, with 15 bases between. CDR3 DNA: TGTGCCATCAAGGTGGGCGGAGACAACCAAGAGACCCAGTACTTC. Its protein is CAIKVGGDNQETQYF.

The V call is TRBV9, the J call TRBJ2-3, with 7 nucleotides matching TRBD2. Germline-derived CDR1 and CDR2 are SGDLS and YYNGEE. CDR3 length equals 16 residues. The V and J ends lost 0 bases and 0 bases, in that order; junction bases with no gene match: 4. In DNA form, the CDR3 reads TGTGCCAGCAGCGTAGCGGGAGGACATAGCACAGATACGCAGTATTTT. This codes for CASSVAGGHSTDTQYF.

V gene TRBV20-1 combines with J gene TRBJ1-1; D perhaps matches TRBD1 (5 bases). The CDR3 runs 12 residues. Germline V lookup: CDR1 DFQATT, CDR2 SNEGSKA (reference sequence). V gave up 6 bases and J gave up 4 bases, with 12 bases separating them. The CDR3 sequence: CSAPRELTEAFF. In DNA form, the CDR3 reads TGCAGTGCCCCCAGGGAGCTCACTGAAGCTTTCTTT.

This clonotype appeared a few times. The chain employs TRBV20-1 and TRBJ2-1, with D possibly being TRBD1 (5 bases). CDR3 length equals 13 residues. Germline lookup yields CDR1 DFQATT and CDR2 SNEGSKA (reference sequence). V dropped 6 bases and J dropped 4 bases, with 13 bases sitting between them. CDR3 sequence reads: CSAREGVYNEQFF. CDR3 bases: TGCAGTGCCAGGGAAGGGGTTTACAATGAGCAGTTCTTC.

This clonotype was found a few times. The J gene is TRBJ2-3, the V gene TRBV7-9; the match to TRBD1 covers 7 bases. The trim removed 6 bases at V and 3 bases at J, leaving 6 bases unmatched. The CDR3 is 14 amino acids. The germline V gene encodes CDR1 SEHNR and CDR2 FQNEAQ (reference sequence). CDR3 protein: CASSWGQLTDTQYF. The CDR3 DNA follows: TGTGCCAGCAGTTGGGGACAGCTGACAGATACGCAGTATTTT.

The chain recombines TRBV19 with TRBJ1-5; no clear D. The CDR3 is 15 amino acids. Trimming took 9 bases from V and 0 from J, leaving 15 bases between them. From germline, CDR1 is LNHDA and CDR2 SQIVND (reference sequence). The CDR3 sequence: CASRTTTYSNQPQHF. The CDR3 DNA reads as TGTGCCAGCAGGACTACTACTTATAGCAATCAGCCCCAGCATTTT.

This clonotype turned up a few times. The chain carries TRBV7-9 and TRBJ2-7; the D gene is possibly TRBD2 (6 bases). V was trimmed by 5 bases and J by 7 bases, leaving 15 bases between them. Germline V CDR1 and CDR2: SEHNR, FQNEAQ (reference sequence). The CDR3 is made up of 13 amino acids. The CDR3, as DNA: TGTGCCAGCAGCCCCCGACTAGGTCGGGAGCAGTACTTC. As protein: CASSPRLGREQYF.

This clonotype was counted only a few times. J is TRBJ1-1 and V is TRBV19, with TRBD1 matching 8 bases. V lost 5 bases and J lost 3; bases outside the gene matches: 17. Looked up from germline, CDR1 is LNHDA and CDR2 is SQIVND (reference sequence). This CDR3 contains 18 residues. The CDR3 sequence is CASSDKTGVWESYTEAFF. CDR3 DNA sequence: TGTGCCAGTAGTGACAAGACAGGGGTGTGGGAATCGTACACTGAAGCTTTCTTT.

This clonotype was seen a few times. The V gene is TRBV7-2, the J gene TRBJ1-5; no clear D. This CDR3 has 15 residues. The V gene's germline CDR1 is SGHTA and CDR2 FQGNSA. Trimming pared 6 bases from V and 0 bases from J, leaving 12 bases between. The CDR3 sequence is CASSVGFNSNQPQHF. CDR3 DNA: TGTGCCAGCAGTGTGGGGTTTAATAGCAATCAGCCCCAGCATTTT.

This clonotype has more than one count but fewer than ten. The gene calls are TRBV7-2 and TRBJ2-7; the D gene is possibly TRBD1 (5 bases). The CDR3 loop spans 14 amino acids. V was clipped by 5 bases and J by 5 bases, with 16 bases between them. Germline CDR1 SGHTA, CDR2 FQGNSA. CDR3 amino acids: CASSPQAPRNEQYF. The CDR3 nucleotides read TGTGCCAGCAGCCCACAGGCCCCTCGAAACGAGCAGTACTTC. Looking up the rest from reference TRBV7-2 and TRBJ2-7 gives the full variable domain: GAGVSQSPSNKVTEKGKDVELRCDPISGHTALYWYRQSLGQGLEFLIYFQGNSAPDKSGLPSDRFSAERTGGSVSTLTIQRTQQEDSAVYLCASSPQAPRNEQYFGPGTRLTVT.

The rearrangement joins TRBV7-9 to TRBJ1-1, with D possibly being TRBD1 (5 bases). There are 14 residues in the CDR3. Between the trimmed V and J ends, which lost 2 bases and 8 bases, there was a span of 15 bases. Germline lookup yields CDR1 SEHNR and CDR2 FQNEAQ (reference sequence). The CDR3 loop reads CASSLPGLRGEAFF. The CDR3 bases are TGTGCCAGCAGCTTACCCGGACTCCGGGGGGAAGCTTTCTTT.

The table lists this clonotype with a few counts. The CDR3 bases are TGTGCCAGCAGTTTAGCACCGGGACTAGCGGGAGAAGATACGCAGTATTTT. Its protein product is CASSLAPGLAGEDTQYF. The V gene is TRBV12-3 or TRBV12-4, the J gene TRBJ2-3; 14 bases agree with TRBD2. CDR3 length: 17 amino acids. V dropped 0 bases and J dropped 5; count of bases not matched to a gene: 4.

This clonotype was detected only a few times. The chain's CDR3 is CASSISDRGLSPLHF. As DNA, the CDR3 is TGTGCCAGCAGTATCTCCGACAGGGGGTTGTCACCCCTCCACTTT. This chain joins TRBV25-1 and TRBJ1-6, with 9 bases lining up with TRBD1. The CDR3 has 15 amino acids. V shed 5 bases and J 10 bases; nucleotides not matched to a gene: 9. Germline CDR1 MGHDK, CDR2 SYGVNS.

This chain uses TRBV20-1 with TRBJ1-1; the D is unclear. The V gene's germline CDR1 is DFQATT and CDR2 SNEGSKA (reference sequence). Trimming removed 3 bases from V and 1 base from J, with 9 bases in between. CDR3 length: 13 residues. The CDR3 DNA reads TGCAGTGCTAGGCTCTTTGAGAACACTGAAGCTTTCTTT. Amino acids: CSARLFENTEAFF.

V is TRBV5-6 and J is TRBJ1-1; D uncertain. The V end was cut by 1 base, the J end by 1 base, with 11 bases between. The CDR3 is made up of 15 amino acids. Germline CDR1 is SGHDT and CDR2 is YYEEEE. This CDR3 reads CASSLTPATNTEAFF. The DNA of the CDR3 is TGTGCCAGCAGCTTGACTCCAGCGACGAACACTGAAGCTTTCTTT.

A few counts support this clonotype. The rearrangement joins TRBV11-2 to TRBJ2-2, with D perhaps matching TRBD2 (7 bases). CDR1 SGHAT and CDR2 FQNNGV come from the germline V gene. The CDR3 totals 17 residues. V shed 3 bases and J shed 1 base, with 15 bases lying between them. CDR3 sequence reads: CASSFARGGRNTGELFF. CDR3 sequence (DNA): TGTGCCAGCAGCTTCGCCAGGGGCGGGAGGAACACCGGGGAGCTGTTTTTT.

V and J are TRBV25-1 and TRBJ2-3; tentative D call: TRBD2 (5 bases). The CDR3 has 16 amino acids. The germline V gene encodes CDR1 MGHDK and CDR2 SYGVNS. Trimming stripped 1 base from V and 5 bases from J, with 16 bases between. CDR3 region: CASSEWRTHEGDTQYF. The CDR3 DNA reads TGTGCCAGCAGTGAATGGAGGACCCACGAGGGAGATACGCAGTATTTT.